The entry below gives a single T cell receptor beta chain sequence along with its context. The J segment lost 3 bases and the V segment lost 2 bases, leaving 3 bases of the junction unmatched. This CDR3 spans 14 amino acids. Germline loops: CDR1 SGHRS, CDR2 YFSETQ. Produced via immunoSEQ multiplex PCR; TCRdb's table is partial and in-frame only. Among approximately 89,000 clones listed, roughly 80% were seen once. The source of the sample is a study of blood T cell repertoires in COVID-19. Study-wide context: Sites across the United States, Italy and Spain contributed samples from acute and convalescent COVID-19. T cells, B-cell-depleted T cells, or PBMCs provided the cDNA or gDNA that served as material.

The V and J genes are TRBV5-1 and TRBJ2-5; 8 bases map to TRBD1. This TCR derives from a man aged 65 to 79 with COVID-19, enrolled during active disease. What was sequenced was peripheral blood. The CDR3, as DNA: TGCGCCAGCAGCTTCGGGACAGGAAAAGAGACCCAGTACTTC. Translated: CASSFGTGKETQYF. Based on the CDR3 plus reference TRBV5-1 and TRBJ2-5, the full variable domain is KAGVTQTPRYLIKTRGQQVTLSCSPISGHRSVSWYQQTPGQGLQFLFEYFSETQRNKGNFPGRFSGRQFSNSRSEMNVSTLELGDSALYLCASSFGTGKETQYFGPGTRLLVL.